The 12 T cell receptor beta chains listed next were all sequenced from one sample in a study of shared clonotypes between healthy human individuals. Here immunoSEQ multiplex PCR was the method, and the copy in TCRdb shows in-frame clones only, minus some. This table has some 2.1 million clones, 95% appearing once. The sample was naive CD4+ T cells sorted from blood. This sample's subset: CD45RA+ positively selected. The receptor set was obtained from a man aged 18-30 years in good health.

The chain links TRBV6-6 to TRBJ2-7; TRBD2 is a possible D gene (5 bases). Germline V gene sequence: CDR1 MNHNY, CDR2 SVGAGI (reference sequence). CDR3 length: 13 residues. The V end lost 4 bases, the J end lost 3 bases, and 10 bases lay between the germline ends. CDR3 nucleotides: TGTGCCAGCAGTTCTCGGGGTTTCTACGAGCAGTACTTC. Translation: CASSSRGFYEQYF.

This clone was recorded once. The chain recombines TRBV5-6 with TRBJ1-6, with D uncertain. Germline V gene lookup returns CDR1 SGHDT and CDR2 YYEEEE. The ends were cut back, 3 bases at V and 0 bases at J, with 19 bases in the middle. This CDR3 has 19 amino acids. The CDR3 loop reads CASSYTKQATSSYNSPLHF. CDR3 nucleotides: TGTGCCAGCAGCTATACAAAGCAGGCAACGAGCTCCTATAATTCACCCCTCCACTTT.

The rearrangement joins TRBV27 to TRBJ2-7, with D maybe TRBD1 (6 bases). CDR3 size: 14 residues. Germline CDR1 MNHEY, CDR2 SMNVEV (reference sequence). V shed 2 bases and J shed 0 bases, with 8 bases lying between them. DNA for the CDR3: TGTGCCAGCAGTTTAAACAGGGTCTCCTACGAGCAGTACTTC. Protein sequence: CASSLNRVSYEQYF.

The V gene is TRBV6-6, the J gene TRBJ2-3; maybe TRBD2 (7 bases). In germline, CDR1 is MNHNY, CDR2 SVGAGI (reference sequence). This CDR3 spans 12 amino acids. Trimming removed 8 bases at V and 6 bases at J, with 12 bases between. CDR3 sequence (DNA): TGTGCCAGCCTGGGGGGGCCCGATACGCAGTATTTT. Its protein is CASLGGPDTQYF.

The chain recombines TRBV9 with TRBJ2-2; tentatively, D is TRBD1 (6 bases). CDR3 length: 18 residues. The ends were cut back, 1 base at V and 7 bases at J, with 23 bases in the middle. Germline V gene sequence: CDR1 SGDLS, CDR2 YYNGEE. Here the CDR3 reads CASSVSLHTGNKGGELFF. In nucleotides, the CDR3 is TGTGCCAGCAGCGTATCCCTCCATACAGGGAACAAGGGCGGGGAGCTGTTTTTT.

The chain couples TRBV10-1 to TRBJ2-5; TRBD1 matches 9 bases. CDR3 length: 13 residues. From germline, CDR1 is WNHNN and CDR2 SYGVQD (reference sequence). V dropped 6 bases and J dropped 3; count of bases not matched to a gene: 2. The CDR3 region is CASSGTGKETQYF. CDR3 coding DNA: TGCGCCAGCAGCGGGACAGGGAAAGAGACCCAGTACTTC.

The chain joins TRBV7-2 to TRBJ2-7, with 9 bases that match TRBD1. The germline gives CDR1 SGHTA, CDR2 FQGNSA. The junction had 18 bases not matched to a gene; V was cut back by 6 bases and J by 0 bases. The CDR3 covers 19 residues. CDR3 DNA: TGTGCCAGCAGGGAGAGAACGGGACAGGGTGTTGGAGCCTCCTACGAGCAGTACTTC. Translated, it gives CASRERTGQGVGASYEQYF.

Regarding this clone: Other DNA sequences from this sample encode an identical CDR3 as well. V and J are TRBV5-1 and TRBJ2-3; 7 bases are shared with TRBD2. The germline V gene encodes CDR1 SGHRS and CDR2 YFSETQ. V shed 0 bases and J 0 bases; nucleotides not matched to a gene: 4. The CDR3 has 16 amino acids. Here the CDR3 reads CASSLGASGSTDTQYF. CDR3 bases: TGCGCCAGCAGCTTGGGAGCTAGCGGAAGCACAGATACGCAGTATTTT. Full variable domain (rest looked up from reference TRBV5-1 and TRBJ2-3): KAGVTQTPRYLIKTRGQQVTLSCSPISGHRSVSWYQQTPGQGLQFLFEYFSETQRNKGNFPGRFSGRQFSNSRSEMNVSTLELGDSALYLCASSLGASGSTDTQYFGPGTRLTVL.

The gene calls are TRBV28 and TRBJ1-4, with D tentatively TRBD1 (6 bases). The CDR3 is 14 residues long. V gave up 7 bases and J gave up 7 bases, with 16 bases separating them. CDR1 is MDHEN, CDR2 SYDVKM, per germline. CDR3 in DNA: TGTGCCAGCATCTCGCCGGGGGCCGGTGAAAAACTGTTTTTT. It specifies CASISPGAGEKLFF.

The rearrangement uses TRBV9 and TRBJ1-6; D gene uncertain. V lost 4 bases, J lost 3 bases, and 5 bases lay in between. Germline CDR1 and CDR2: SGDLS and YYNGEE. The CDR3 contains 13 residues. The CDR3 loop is CASSRGYNSPLHF. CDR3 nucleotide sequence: TGTGCCAGCAGCCGCGGCTATAATTCACCCCTCCACTTT.

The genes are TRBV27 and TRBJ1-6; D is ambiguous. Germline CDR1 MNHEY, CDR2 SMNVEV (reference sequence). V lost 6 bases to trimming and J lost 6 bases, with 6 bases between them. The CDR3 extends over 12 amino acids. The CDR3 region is CASRHSNSPLHF. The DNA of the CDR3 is TGTGCCAGCAGGCACAGTAATTCACCCCTCCACTTT.

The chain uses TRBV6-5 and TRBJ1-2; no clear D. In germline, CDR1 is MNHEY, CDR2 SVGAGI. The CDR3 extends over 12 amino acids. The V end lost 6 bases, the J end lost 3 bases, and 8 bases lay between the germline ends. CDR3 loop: CASRFGDYGYTF. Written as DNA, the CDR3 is TGTGCCAGCAGATTCGGGGACTATGGCTACACCTTC.